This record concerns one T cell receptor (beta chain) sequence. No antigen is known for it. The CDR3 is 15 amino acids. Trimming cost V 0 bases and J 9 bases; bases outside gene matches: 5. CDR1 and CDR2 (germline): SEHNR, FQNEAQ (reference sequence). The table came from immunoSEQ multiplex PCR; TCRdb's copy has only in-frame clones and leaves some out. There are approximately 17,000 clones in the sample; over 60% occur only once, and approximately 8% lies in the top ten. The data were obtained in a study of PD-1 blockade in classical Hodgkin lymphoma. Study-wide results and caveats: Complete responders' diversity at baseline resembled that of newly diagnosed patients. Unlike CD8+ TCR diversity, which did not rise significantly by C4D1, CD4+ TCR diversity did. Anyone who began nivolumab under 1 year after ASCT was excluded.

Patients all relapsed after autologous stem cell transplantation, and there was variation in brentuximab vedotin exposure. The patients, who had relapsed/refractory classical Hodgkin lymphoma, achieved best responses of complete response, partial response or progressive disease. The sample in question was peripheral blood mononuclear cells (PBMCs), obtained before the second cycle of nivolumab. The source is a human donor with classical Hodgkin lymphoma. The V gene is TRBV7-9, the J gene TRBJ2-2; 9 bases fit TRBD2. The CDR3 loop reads CASSLASGSLRELFF. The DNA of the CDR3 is TGTGCCAGCAGCTTAGCTAGCGGGAGCCTTCGGGAGCTGTTTTTT.